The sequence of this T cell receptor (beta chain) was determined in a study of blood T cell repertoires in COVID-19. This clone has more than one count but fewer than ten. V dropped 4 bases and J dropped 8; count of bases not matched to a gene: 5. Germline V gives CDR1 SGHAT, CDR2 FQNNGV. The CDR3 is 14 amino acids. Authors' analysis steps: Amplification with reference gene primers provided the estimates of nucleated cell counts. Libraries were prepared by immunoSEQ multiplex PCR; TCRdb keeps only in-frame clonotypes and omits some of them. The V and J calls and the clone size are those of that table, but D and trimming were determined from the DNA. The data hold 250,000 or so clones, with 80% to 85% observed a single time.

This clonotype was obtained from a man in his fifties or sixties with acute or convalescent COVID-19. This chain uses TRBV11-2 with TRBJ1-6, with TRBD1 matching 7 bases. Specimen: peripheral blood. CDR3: CASSYRDSYSPLHF. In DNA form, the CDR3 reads TGTGCCAGCAGCTACCGGGACAGTTATTCACCCCTCCACTTT.